This is a list of T cell receptor beta chains from one sample in a study of blood T cell repertoires in COVID-19. Sequencing used immunoSEQ multiplex PCR; TCRdb keeps in-frame clones, though not all of them. Of 150,000 to 170,000 clones listed, about 80% are singletons. The specimen was PBMCs or T cells enriched from blood (not recorded which). The origin of the receptors is a middle-aged man who had recovered from COVID-19. Both conserved end residues are part of each CDR3. The order of the fields is clone size, V gene, D gene, J gene, CDR3 DNA, CDR3 protein. The D gene is left open where the match is weak. Only some rows state a clone size, as once, few, many or a class for expanded clones.

NA	TRBV7-9	TRBD2	TRBJ2-7	TGTGCCAGCAGCCCAGGACTAGCGGGGGCTGAGTACTTC	CASSPGLAGAEYF
NA	TRBV7-9	TRBD1	TRBJ2-1	TGTGCCAGCAGCTTCGGCACAGGGGGTTGGGGTGAGCAGTTCTTC	CASSFGTGGWGEQFF
once	TRBV4-3	TRBD2	TRBJ2-1	TGCGCCAGCAGCCTAGCGGGGGGTTACAATGAGCAGTTCTTC	CASSLAGGYNEQFF
NA	TRBV9	NA	TRBJ2-4	TGTGCCAGCAGCCCCCGCGGGTTCGGGTCGAGCAAAAACATTCAGTACTTC	CASSPRGFGSSKNIQYF
once	TRBV27	TRBD1	TRBJ1-5	TGTGCCAGCAGTCCTGGGACAGCAACGAATCAGCCCCAGCATTTT	CASSPGTATNQPQHF
NA	TRBV4-2	TRBD2	TRBJ2-1	TGTGCCAGCAGCCAAGAGGGAGCGGGGGGGCGCTCCTACAATGAGCAGTTCTTC	CASSQEGAGGRSYNEQFF
NA	TRBV13	NA	TRBJ2-2	TGTGCCAGCAGCGAGCAGGGGTTTCGCACCGGGGAGCTGTTTTTT	CASSEQGFRTGELFF
NA	TRBV25-1	TRBD1	TRBJ1-4	TGTGCCAGCAGTGAATTGGGACAGGGACCTGAAAAACTGTTTTTT	CASSELGQGPEKLFF
NA	TRBV3-1/TRBV3-2	NA	TRBJ2-5	TGTGCCAGCAGCCAACCCCGGCTAGAACAAGAGACCCAGTACTTC	CASSQPRLEQETQYF
NA	TRBV7-2	TRBD1	TRBJ1-1	TGTGCCAGCAGCTCCGGGACAGGGATCACTGAAGCTTTCTTT	CASSSGTGITEAFF
NA	TRBV5-1	NA	TRBJ2-3	TGCGCCAGCAGCTTGGAAGGGGCAGATACGCAGTATTTT	CASSLEGADTQYF
NA	TRBV9	NA	TRBJ2-2	TGTGCCAGCAGCCCAGGTAGAAGGACCGGGGAGCTGTTTTTT	CASSPGRRTGELFF
NA	TRBV30	TRBD1	TRBJ2-7	TGTGCCTGGAGAATACAGGGGACCGAGCAGTACTTC	CAWRIQGTEQYF
NA	TRBV29-1	TRBD2	TRBJ2-3	TGCAGCGCAGAGAGGACTAGGGGCACAGATACGCAGTATTTT	CSAERTRGTDTQYF
NA	TRBV29-1	NA	TRBJ1-4	TGCAGCGTTCGGAGGGATGAAAAACTGTTTTTT	CSVRRDEKLFF
NA	TRBV4-1	NA	TRBJ1-5	TGCGCCAGCAGCCAAGATGGAGGGGCCACTAAAGATCAGCCCCAGCATTTT	CASSQDGGATKDQPQHF
NA	TRBV5-1	NA	TRBJ2-1	TGCGCCAGCAGCATCGCAGACAGATATGGGTACAATGAGCAGTTCTTC	CASSIADRYGYNEQFF